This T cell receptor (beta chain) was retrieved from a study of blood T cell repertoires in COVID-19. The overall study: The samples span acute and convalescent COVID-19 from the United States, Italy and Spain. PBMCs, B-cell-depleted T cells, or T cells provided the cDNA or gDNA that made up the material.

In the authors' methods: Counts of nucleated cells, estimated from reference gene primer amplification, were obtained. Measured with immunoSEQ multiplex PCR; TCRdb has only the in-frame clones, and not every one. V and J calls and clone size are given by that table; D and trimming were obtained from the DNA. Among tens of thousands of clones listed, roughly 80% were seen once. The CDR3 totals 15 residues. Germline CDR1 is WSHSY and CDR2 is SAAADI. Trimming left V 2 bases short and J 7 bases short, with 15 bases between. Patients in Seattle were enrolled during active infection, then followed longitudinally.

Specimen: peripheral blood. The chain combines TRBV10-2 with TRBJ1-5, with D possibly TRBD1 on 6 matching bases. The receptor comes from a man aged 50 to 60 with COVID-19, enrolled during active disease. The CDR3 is CASSEVRGGGQPQHF. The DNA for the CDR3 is TGCGCCAGCAGTGAGGTGCGAGGGGGGGGACAGCCCCAGCATTTT.